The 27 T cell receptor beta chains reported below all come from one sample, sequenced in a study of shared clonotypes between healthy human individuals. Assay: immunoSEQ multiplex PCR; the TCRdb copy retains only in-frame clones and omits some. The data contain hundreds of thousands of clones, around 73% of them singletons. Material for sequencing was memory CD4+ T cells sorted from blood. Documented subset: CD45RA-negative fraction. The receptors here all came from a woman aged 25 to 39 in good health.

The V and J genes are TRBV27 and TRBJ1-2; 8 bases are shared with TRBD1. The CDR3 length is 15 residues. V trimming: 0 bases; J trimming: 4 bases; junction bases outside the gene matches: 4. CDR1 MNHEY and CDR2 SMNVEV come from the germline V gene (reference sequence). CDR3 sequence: CASSLSQGAGYGYTF. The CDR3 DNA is TGTGCCAGCAGTTTATCGCAGGGGGCGGGCTATGGCTACACCTTC.

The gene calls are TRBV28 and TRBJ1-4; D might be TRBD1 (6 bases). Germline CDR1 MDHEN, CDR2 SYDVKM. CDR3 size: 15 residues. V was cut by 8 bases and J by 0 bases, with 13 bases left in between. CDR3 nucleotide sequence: TGTGCCAGCGGAAATGGGGGCACAACTAATGAAAAACTGTTTTTT. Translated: CASGNGGTTNEKLFF.

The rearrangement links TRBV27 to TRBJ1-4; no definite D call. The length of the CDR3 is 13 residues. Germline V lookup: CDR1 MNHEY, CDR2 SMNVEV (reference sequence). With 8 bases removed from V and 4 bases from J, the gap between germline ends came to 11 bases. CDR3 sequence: CASGFLGNEKLFF. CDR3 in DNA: TGTGCCAGCGGCTTCCTTGGTAATGAAAAACTGTTTTTT. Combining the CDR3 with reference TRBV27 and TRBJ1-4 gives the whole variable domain EAQVTQNPRYLITVTGKKLTVTCSQNMNHEYMSWYRQDPGLGLRQIYYSMNVEVTDKGDVPEGYKVSRKEKRNFPLILESPSPNQTSLYFCASGFLGNEKLFFGSGTQLSVL.

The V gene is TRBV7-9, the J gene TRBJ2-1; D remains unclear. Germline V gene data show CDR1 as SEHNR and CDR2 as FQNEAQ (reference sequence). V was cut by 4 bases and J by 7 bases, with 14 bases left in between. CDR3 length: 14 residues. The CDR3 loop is CASSSDRAGNEQFF. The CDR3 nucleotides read TGTGCCAGCAGCTCCGATAGGGCCGGGAATGAGCAGTTCTTC. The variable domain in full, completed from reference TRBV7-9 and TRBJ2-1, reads DTGVSQNPRHKITKRGQNVTFRCDPISEHNRLYWYRQTLGQGPEFLTYFQNEAQLEKSRLLSDRFSAERPKGSFSTLEIQRTEQGDSAMYLCASSSDRAGNEQFFGPGTRLTVL.

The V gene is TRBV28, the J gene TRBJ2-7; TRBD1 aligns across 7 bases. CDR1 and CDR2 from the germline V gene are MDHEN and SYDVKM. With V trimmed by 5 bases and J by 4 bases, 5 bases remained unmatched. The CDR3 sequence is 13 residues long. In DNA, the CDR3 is TGTGCCAGCAGTACCCAGGGGGAATACGAGCAGTACTTC. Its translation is CASSTQGEYEQYF. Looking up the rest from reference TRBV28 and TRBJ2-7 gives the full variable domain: DVKVTQSSRYLVKRTGEKVFLECVQDMDHENMFWYRQDPGLGLRLIYFSYDVKMKEKGDIPEGYSVSREKKERFSLILESASTNQTSMYLCASSTQGEYEQYFGPGTRLTVT.

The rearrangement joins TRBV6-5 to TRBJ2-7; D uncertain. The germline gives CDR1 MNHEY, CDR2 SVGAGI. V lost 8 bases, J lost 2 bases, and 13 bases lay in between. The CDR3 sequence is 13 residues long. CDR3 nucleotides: TGTGCCAGCTTGAACAGTGATCCCTACGAGCAGTACTTC. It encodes CASLNSDPYEQYF.

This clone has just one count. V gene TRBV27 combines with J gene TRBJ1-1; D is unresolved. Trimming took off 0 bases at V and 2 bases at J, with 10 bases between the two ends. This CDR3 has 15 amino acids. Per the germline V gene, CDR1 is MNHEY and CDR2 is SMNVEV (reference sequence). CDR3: CASSLSAARNTEAFF. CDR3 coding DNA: TGTGCCAGCAGTTTATCGGCCGCGAGAAACACTGAAGCTTTCTTT.

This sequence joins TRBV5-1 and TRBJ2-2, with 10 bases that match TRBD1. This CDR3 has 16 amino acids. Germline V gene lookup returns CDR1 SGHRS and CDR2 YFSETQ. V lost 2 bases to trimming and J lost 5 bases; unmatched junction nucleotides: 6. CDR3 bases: TGCGCCAGCAGCTTAAGACAGGGGGCAGGGACCGGGGAGCTGTTTTTT. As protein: CASSLRQGAGTGELFF.

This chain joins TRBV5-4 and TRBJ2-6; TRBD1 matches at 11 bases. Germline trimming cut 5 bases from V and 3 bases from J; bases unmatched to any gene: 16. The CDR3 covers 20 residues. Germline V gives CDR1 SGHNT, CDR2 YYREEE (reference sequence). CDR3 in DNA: TGTGCCAGCAGTAACCCCCGTGGGGACAGGGGGAATCGTGGGGCCAACGTCCTGACTTTC. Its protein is CASSNPRGDRGNRGANVLTF.

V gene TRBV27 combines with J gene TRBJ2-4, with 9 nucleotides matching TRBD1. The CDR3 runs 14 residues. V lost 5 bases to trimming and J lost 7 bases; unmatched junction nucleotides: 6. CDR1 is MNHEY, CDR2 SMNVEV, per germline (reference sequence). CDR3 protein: CASSPGTGSNIQYF. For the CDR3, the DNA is TGTGCCAGCAGTCCCGGGACAGGGTCCAACATTCAGTACTTC.

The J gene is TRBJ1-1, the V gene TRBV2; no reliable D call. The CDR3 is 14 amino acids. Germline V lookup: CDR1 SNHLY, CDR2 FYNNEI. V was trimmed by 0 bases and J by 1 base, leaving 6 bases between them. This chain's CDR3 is CASSEALENTEAFF. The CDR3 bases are TGTGCCAGCAGTGAAGCGCTGGAGAACACTGAAGCTTTCTTT.

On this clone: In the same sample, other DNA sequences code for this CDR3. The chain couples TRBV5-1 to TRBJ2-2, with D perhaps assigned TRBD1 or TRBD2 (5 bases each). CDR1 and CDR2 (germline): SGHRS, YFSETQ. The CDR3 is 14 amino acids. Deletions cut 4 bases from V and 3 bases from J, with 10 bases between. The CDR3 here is CASSTGTHTGELFF. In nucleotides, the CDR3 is TGCGCCAGCAGCACCGGGACGCACACCGGGGAGCTGTTTTTT.

The CDR3 DNA is TGCGCCAGCAGTCGACCGGGGACTAGCGGGAGTGTAGGGTATAATGAGCAGTTCTTC. Residues: CASSRPGTSGSVGYNEQFF. The chain recombines TRBV5-1 with TRBJ2-1; 14 bases agree with TRBD2. The CDR3 covers 19 residues. Germline CDR1 and CDR2: SGHRS and YFSETQ. With V trimmed by 5 bases and J by 7 bases, 17 bases remained unmatched.

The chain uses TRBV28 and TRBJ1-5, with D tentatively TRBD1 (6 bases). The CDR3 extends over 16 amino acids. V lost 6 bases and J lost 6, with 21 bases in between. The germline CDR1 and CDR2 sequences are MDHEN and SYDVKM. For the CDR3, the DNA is TGTGCCAGCAGCCGCGCCCGGTGGGGGCTATCTCAGCCCCAGCATTTT. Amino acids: CASSRARWGLSQPQHF.

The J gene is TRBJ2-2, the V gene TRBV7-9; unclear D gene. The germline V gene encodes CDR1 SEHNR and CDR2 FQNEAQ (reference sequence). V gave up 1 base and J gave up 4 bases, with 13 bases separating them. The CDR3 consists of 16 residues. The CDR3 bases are TGTGCCAGCAGCTTAGGATTCAGGCGGACCACCGGGGAGCTGTTTTTT. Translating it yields CASSLGFRRTTGELFF.

The DNA of the CDR3 is TGTGCCAGCACCGGGCGGGCTGGGGTCCCCGGCACAGATACGCAGTATTTT. It yields the protein CASTGRAGVPGTDTQYF. The chain combines TRBV28 with TRBJ2-3, with TRBD2 as a possible D gene (5 bases). The germline gives CDR1 MDHEN, CDR2 SYDVKM. Trimming pared 7 bases from V and 1 base from J, leaving 21 bases between. This CDR3 comprises 17 residues.

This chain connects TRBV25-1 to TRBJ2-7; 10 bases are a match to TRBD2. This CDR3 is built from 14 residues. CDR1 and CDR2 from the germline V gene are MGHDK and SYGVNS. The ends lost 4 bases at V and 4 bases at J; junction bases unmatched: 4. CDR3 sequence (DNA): TGTGCCAGCAGTGGCCCTAGCGGGAGTTACGAGCAGTACTTC. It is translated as CASSGPSGSYEQYF.

CDR3 in amino acids: CASSGQGAFTDTQYF. CDR3 sequence (DNA): TGTGCCAGCAGTGGACAGGGGGCCTTCACAGATACGCAGTATTTT. V gene TRBV5-4 combines with J gene TRBJ2-3, with TRBD1 matching over 11 bases. The J segment lost 2 bases and the V segment lost 5 bases, leaving 4 bases of the junction unmatched. Germline assignment: CDR1 SGHNT and CDR2 YYREEE (reference sequence). The CDR3 length is 15 residues.

The CDR3 bases are TGTGCCAGCACCCTAGAGGGGGGGAGGGGCGAGCAGTACTTC. As protein: CASTLEGGRGEQYF. The genes are TRBV28 and TRBJ2-7; D possibly corresponds to TRBD2 (7 bases). The CDR3 runs to 14 residues. V lost 7 bases and J 6 bases, leaving 19 bases between the germline ends. The germline V gene encodes CDR1 MDHEN and CDR2 SYDVKM.

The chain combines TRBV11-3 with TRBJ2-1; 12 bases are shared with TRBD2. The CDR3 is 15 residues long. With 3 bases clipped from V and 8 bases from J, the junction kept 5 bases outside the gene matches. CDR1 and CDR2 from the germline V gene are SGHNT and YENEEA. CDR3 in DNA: TGTGCCAGCAGCTTTGGACTAGCGGGAAATCATGAGCAGTTCTTC. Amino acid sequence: CASSFGLAGNHEQFF.

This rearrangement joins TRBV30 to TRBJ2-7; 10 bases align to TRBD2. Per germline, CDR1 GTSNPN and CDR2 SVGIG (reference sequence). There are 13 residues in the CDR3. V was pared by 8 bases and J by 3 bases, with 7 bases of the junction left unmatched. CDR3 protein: CAGSSGSLYEQYF. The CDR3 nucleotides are TGTGCCGGATCTAGCGGGAGCCTCTACGAGCAGTACTTC.

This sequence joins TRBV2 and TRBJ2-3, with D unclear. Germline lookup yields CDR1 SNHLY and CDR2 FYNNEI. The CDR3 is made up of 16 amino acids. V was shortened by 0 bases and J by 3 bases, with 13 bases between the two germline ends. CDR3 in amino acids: CASSEAWGRRTDTQYF. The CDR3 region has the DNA TGTGCCAGCAGTGAAGCGTGGGGTAGACGGACAGATACGCAGTATTTT. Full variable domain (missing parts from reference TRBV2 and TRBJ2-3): EPEVTQTPSHQVTQMGQEVILRCVPISNHLYFYWYRQILGQKVEFLVSFYNNEISEKSEIFDDQFSVERPDGSNFTLKIRSTKLEDSAMYFCASSEAWGRRTDTQYFGPGTRLTVL.

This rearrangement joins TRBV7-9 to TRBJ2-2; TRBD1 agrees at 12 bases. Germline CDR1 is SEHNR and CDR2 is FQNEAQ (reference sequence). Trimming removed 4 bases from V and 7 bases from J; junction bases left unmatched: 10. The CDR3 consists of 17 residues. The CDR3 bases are TGTGCCAGCAGCTCAGCACCGGGACAGGGGGCGATCGGGGAGCTGTTTTTT. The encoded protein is CASSSAPGQGAIGELFF.

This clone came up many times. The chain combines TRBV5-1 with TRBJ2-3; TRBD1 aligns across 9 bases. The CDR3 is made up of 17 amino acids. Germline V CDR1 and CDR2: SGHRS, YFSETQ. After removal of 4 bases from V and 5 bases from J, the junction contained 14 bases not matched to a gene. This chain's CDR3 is CASSPGTGGQGGDTQYF. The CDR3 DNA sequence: TGCGCCAGCAGCCCCGGAACAGGGGGCCAGGGGGGAGATACGCAGTATTTT.

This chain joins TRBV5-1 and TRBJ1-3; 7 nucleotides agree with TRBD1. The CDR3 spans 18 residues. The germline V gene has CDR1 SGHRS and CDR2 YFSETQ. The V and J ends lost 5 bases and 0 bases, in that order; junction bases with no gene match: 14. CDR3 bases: TGCGCCAGCAGACAGGGGCAAGGGGGCCTTTCCTCTGGAAACACCATATATTTT. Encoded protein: CASRQGQGGLSSGNTIYF.

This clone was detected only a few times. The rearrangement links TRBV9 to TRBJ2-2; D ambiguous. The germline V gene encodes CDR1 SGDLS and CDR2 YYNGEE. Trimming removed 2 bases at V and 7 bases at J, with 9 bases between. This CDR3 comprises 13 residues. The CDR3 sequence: CASSVRWGGELFF. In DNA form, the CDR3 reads TGTGCCAGCAGCGTTCGTTGGGGCGGGGAGCTGTTTTTT.

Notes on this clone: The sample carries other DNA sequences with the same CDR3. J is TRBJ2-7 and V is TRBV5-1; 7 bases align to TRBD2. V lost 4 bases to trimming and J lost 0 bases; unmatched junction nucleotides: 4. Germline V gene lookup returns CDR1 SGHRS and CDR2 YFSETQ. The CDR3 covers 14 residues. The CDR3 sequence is CASSPRTSSYEQYF. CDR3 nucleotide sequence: TGCGCCAGCAGCCCACGGACTAGCTCCTACGAGCAGTACTTC.